This T cell receptor (beta chain) was identified in a study of T-cell reconstitution after alpha-beta-depleted transplantation in children. Construction of the TCRbeta library involved unique molecular identifiers. TCRdb redid the calling of the PCR reads with MiXCR, one entry per CDR3 protein. The data contain nearly 400,000 distinct CDR3 sequences, around 20% of them singletons. Looked up from germline, CDR1 is WNHNN and CDR2 is SYGVQD (reference sequence). V dropped 0 bases and J dropped 5 bases, with 7 bases sitting between them. The CDR3 has 13 amino acids. This clonotype appeared a few times. V is TRBV10-1 and J is TRBJ1-1, with D hard to call. This TCR was recovered from a human donor who donated a stem cell graft to a child with acute myeloid leukemia. The starting material was PBMCs from the stem cell graft donor, obtained from the stem cell graft. The CDR3 region has the DNA TGCGCCAGCAGTGAGTCGCTCTGGACTGAAGCTTTCTTT. Amino acid sequence: CASSESLWTEAFF.